The 21 T cell receptor beta chains reported below all come from one sample, sequenced in a study of T cell repertoires in cytomegalovirus infection. TCRdb re-derived calls from the reads in MiXCR, one entry per CDR3 protein. The sample consists of 300,000 to 400,000 distinct CDR3 sequences, more than 9% of them appearing once. The specimen was PBMCs. The receptors were gathered from a human donor in good health (CMV status not recorded). Some clones in this sample may be carry-over from other donors' samples.

This clonotype has more than one count but fewer than ten. The CDR3, as DNA: TGTGCCAGCTCACCACGTACGACGATCACCTACGAGCAGTACTTC. Translation: CASSPRTTITYEQYF. The V and J genes are TRBV18 and TRBJ2-7; D remains ambiguous. V lost 1 base to trimming and J lost 2 bases, with 12 bases between them. Germline V gene lookup returns CDR1 KGHSH and CDR2 LQKENI. The CDR3 has 15 residues.

This clonotype was counted only a few times. The V call is TRBV11-2, the J call TRBJ2-5; 7 nucleotides match TRBD2. There are 16 residues in the CDR3. The V gene's germline CDR1 is SGHAT and CDR2 FQNNGV. V trimming: 4 bases; J trimming: 1 base; junction bases outside the gene matches: 9. DNA for the CDR3: TGTGCCAGCAGCTCAGGACTAGGGAGAATCCAAGAGACCCAGTACTTC. Translated, it gives CASSSGLGRIQETQYF.

This clonotype was detected ten times or more. The chain combines TRBV7-2 with TRBJ2-1; D uncertain. The germline V and J ends were trimmed by 6 bases and 6 bases, with 9 bases remaining between them. Germline V gene lookup returns CDR1 SGHTA and CDR2 FQGNSA. The length of the CDR3 is 12 residues. Here the CDR3 DNA reads TGTGCCAGCAGACCGACCTCCAATGAGCAGTTCTTC. Its protein is CASRPTSNEQFF. The entire variable domain, with the rest obtained from reference TRBV7-2 and TRBJ2-1, is as follows: GAGVSQSPSNKVTEKGKDVELRCDPISGHTALYWYRQSLGQGLEFLIYFQGNSAPDKSGLPSDRFSAERTGGSVSTLTIQRTQQEDSAVYLCASRPTSNEQFFGPGTRLTVL.

This clonotype was recorded a few times. V and J are TRBV28 and TRBJ1-5; perhaps TRBD1 as D (5 bases). Germline V lookup: CDR1 MDHEN, CDR2 SYDVKM. CDR3 length equals 13 residues. V shed 5 bases and J shed 9 bases, with 14 bases lying between them. Here the CDR3 reads CASSPGDDRPQHF. The CDR3 bases are TGTGCCAGCAGTCCGGGGGACGACCGGCCCCAGCATTTT.

This clonotype was detected many times. This chain links TRBV7-9 with TRBJ1-2; D is unclear. Germline loops: CDR1 SEHNR, CDR2 FQNEAQ (reference sequence). The CDR3 has 13 residues. Trimming stripped 2 bases from V and 8 bases from J, with 12 bases between. CDR3 DNA sequence: TGTGCCAGCAGCTTAAGTACACAGCTGGGCTACACCTTC. Translated: CASSLSTQLGYTF.

This clonotype has only a few counts. This chain joins TRBV2 and TRBJ2-1; TRBD2 is a possible D gene (5 bases). Germline V gene sequence: CDR1 SNHLY, CDR2 FYNNEI. Trimming left V 7 bases short and J 10 bases short, with 8 bases between. The CDR3 is 10 residues long. The CDR3 region has the DNA TGTGCCAGCAAAAGAGGGGAGCAGTTCTTC. Encoded protein: CASKRGEQFF.

The rearrangement links TRBV2 to TRBJ2-7; D is unclear. The germline V and J ends were trimmed by 7 bases and 0 bases, with 10 bases remaining between them. Per the germline V gene, CDR1 is SNHLY and CDR2 is FYNNEI. The CDR3 contains 13 residues. The CDR3 here is CASMKALSYEQYF. The CDR3 bases are TGTGCCAGCATGAAGGCCCTCTCCTACGAGCAGTACTTC.

This clonotype was seen repeatedly, ten times or more. The rearrangement links TRBV7-2 to TRBJ1-2; TRBD1 is a possible D gene (5 bases). The germline V and J ends were trimmed by 5 bases and 2 bases, with 12 bases remaining between them. Germline CDR1 reads SGHTA; CDR2 reads FQGNSA. CDR3 length: 14 residues. In nucleotides, the CDR3 is TGTGCCAGCAGCACGGGACGGGCAAACTATGGCTACACCTTC. Protein sequence: CASSTGRANYGYTF.

The V call is TRBV10-3, the J call TRBJ1-1; D unclear. This CDR3 has 13 residues. Trimming took off 5 bases at V and 3 bases at J, with 10 bases between the two ends. Germline V CDR1 and CDR2: ENHRY, SYGVKD. CDR3 coding DNA: TGTGCCATCAGTCGCCATGGCTACACTGAAGCTTTCTTT. Residues: CAISRHGYTEAFF.

This clonotype was counted at least ten times. The rearrangement joins TRBV12-3 or TRBV12-4 to TRBJ1-6, with unresolved D. V lost 1 base, J lost 6 bases, and 4 bases lay in between. This CDR3 has 13 amino acids. CDR3 in amino acids: CASSLGGNSPLHF. In DNA form, the CDR3 reads TGTGCCAGCAGTTTAGGGGGTAATTCACCCCTCCACTTT.

This chain links TRBV28 with TRBJ1-5, with D maybe TRBD1 (6 bases). The CDR3 contains 15 residues. The V and J ends lost 6 bases and 7 bases respectively, with 19 bases between them. CDR1 is MDHEN, CDR2 SYDVKM, per germline. The CDR3 protein is CASSLGGGLGQPQHF. The DNA of the CDR3 is TGTGCCAGCAGCCTAGGGGGGGGGCTGGGGCAGCCCCAGCATTTT.

This rearrangement joins TRBV7-2 to TRBJ2-7; D is tentatively TRBD1 or TRBD2 (5 bases each). Germline CDR1 SGHTA, CDR2 FQGNSA. The ends were cut back, 5 bases at V and 2 bases at J, with 16 bases in the middle. CDR3 size: 15 residues. Written as DNA, the CDR3 is TGTGCCAGCAGCGTAGGGACGGAGCTACCCTACGAGCAGTACTTC. It yields the protein CASSVGTELPYEQYF.

The chain combines TRBV29-1 with TRBJ2-1; 11 bases align to TRBD2. Germline values: CDR1 SQVTM, CDR2 ANQGSEA. Unmatched junction bases numbered 6, after V lost 6 bases and J lost 2 bases. There are 15 residues in the CDR3. CDR3 residues: CSVFGTSGAYNEQFF. DNA for the CDR3: TGCAGCGTCTTTGGGACTAGCGGAGCCTACAATGAGCAGTTCTTC.

This chain links TRBV7-2 with TRBJ2-3, with 14 bases aligning to TRBD2. The V gene's germline CDR1 is SGHTA and CDR2 FQGNSA. This CDR3 is built from 18 residues. V lost 4 bases to trimming and J lost 0 bases; unmatched junction nucleotides: 6. The DNA of the CDR3 is TGTGCCAGCAGCTCCGTTGGGACTAGCGGGGGTAGCACAGATACGCAGTATTTT. This gives the protein CASSSVGTSGGSTDTQYF.

This clonotype was counted many times. This chain links TRBV7-2 with TRBJ1-2; 10 bases line up with TRBD1. Germline lookup yields CDR1 SGHTA and CDR2 FQGNSA. Unmatched junction bases numbered 5, after V lost 5 bases and J lost 2 bases. The CDR3 totals 15 residues. CDR3 in amino acids: CASSKPGQGNYGYTF. The DNA for the CDR3 is TGTGCCAGCAGCAAACCGGGACAGGGGAACTATGGCTACACCTTC.

This clonotype was recorded a few times. CDR3 bases: TGCAGTGCTAGAGCCGCTGGCACGGTGACCATATATTTT. The encoded protein is CSARAAGTVTIYF. The chain carries TRBV20-1 and TRBJ1-3; D is unresolved. Germline V gene sequence: CDR1 DFQATT, CDR2 SNEGSKA (reference sequence). This CDR3 has 13 amino acids. V was trimmed by 1 base and J by 10 bases, leaving 14 bases between them.

This clonotype was seen many times. V is TRBV7-9 and J is TRBJ1-1, with TRBD1 identical over 8 bases. The CDR3 extends over 15 amino acids. With 5 bases clipped from V and 1 base from J, the junction kept 6 bases outside the gene matches. CDR1 and CDR2 from the germline V gene are SEHNR and FQNEAQ (reference sequence). The CDR3: CASSQSGQANTEAFF. CDR3 nucleotides: TGTGCCAGCAGCCAATCGGGACAGGCGAACACTGAAGCTTTCTTT.

There are many counts of this clonotype. The chain employs TRBV28 and TRBJ1-1; D possibly corresponds to TRBD1 (5 bases). With 6 bases removed from V and 3 bases from J, the gap between germline ends came to 14 bases. Germline V gene sequence: CDR1 MDHEN, CDR2 SYDVKM. The CDR3 contains 14 residues. CDR3 sequence: CASSLGTTYTEAFF. CDR3 coding DNA: TGTGCCAGCAGCCTTGGGACTACGTACACTGAAGCTTTCTTT.

This clonotype was counted a few times. The V call is TRBV6-1, the J call TRBJ1-1, with D tentatively TRBD1 (5 bases). The CDR3 has 10 residues. Trimming left V 8 bases short and J 7 bases short, with 8 bases between. Germline assignment: CDR1 MNHNS and CDR2 SASEGT. CDR3 region: CASWGGEAFF. The CDR3 DNA reads TGTGCCAGCTGGGGCGGTGAAGCTTTCTTT.

This clonotype has ten or more counts. The rearrangement uses TRBV28 and TRBJ2-3, with D perhaps given as TRBD1 or TRBD2 (5 bases each). Germline CDR1 reads MDHEN; CDR2 reads SYDVKM. The V gene lost 4 bases and the J gene lost 2 bases, with 25 bases spanning the gap. The length of the CDR3 is 19 residues. In DNA, the CDR3 is TGTGCCAGCAGTTATCGAGGCGCTTTTTCGGGGACCTCCACAGATACGCAGTATTTT. Translating gives CASSYRGAFSGTSTDTQYF.

This clonotype was detected ten times or more. V gene TRBV7-6 combines with J gene TRBJ2-2; D uncertain. The germline V and J ends were trimmed by 0 bases and 4 bases, with 9 bases remaining between them. The CDR3 spans 15 residues. Germline V gene data show CDR1 as SGHVS and CDR2 as FNYEAQ. The CDR3 here is CASSLAGTGTGELFF. DNA for the CDR3: TGTGCCAGCAGCTTAGCGGGAACTGGCACCGGGGAGCTGTTTTTT.